Listed here are 21 T cell receptor beta chains from one sample, sequenced in a study of PD-1 blockade in mismatch repair-deficient tumors. Assay: immunoSEQ multiplex PCR; the TCRdb copy retains only in-frame clones and omits some. There are tens of thousands of clones in the sample; over 80% occur only once, and roughly 0.98% lies in the top ten. The sample in question was PBMCs, obtained about 40 weeks after starting pembrolizumab. The source of these receptors is an adult with mismatch repair-deficient cancer.

The chain couples TRBV29-1 to TRBJ2-5; 9 positions agree with TRBD1. The end of the DNA aligns better with TRBJ2-7, so the J call may be wrong. The CDR3 contains 15 residues. Looked up from germline, CDR1 is SQVTM and CDR2 is ANQGSEA. The CDR3 loop is CSVDSTGQGRHEQYF. The CDR3 DNA sequence: TGCAGCGTTGACAGTACGGGACAGGGTCGCCACGAGCAGTACTTC.

This clone was seen a few times. V and J are TRBV21-1 and TRBJ2-7; the table assigns TRBD2, which was not confirmed against the DNA. TRBV21-1 is recorded as a pseudogene. The CDR3 consists of 18 residues. CDR3 protein: CASSKGGTSGRISYEQYF. The DNA of the CDR3 is TGTGCCAGCAGCAAAGGGGGGACTAGCGGGAGAATTTCCTACGAGCAGTACTTC.

This chain connects TRBV10-1 to TRBJ2-7, with D tentatively TRBD1 (6 bases). This CDR3 has 15 residues. V lost 6 bases and J 3 bases, leaving 18 bases between the germline ends. The V gene's germline CDR1 is WNHNN and CDR2 SYGVQD (reference sequence). In DNA, the CDR3 is TGCGCCAGCAGACCTCTCCACAGGGATCTCTACGAGCAGTACTTC. It is translated as CASRPLHRDLYEQYF.

The chain uses TRBV2 and TRBJ1-1; D is unclear. The V and J ends lost 7 bases and 7 bases respectively, with 10 bases between them. The germline CDR1 and CDR2 sequences are SNHLY and FYNNEI. The CDR3 totals 11 residues. The CDR3 DNA is TGTGCCAGCACTATTGAGGGTGAAGCTTTCTTT. It translates to CASTIEGEAFF. The full variable domain, its missing parts supplied by reference TRBV2 and TRBJ1-1, is EPEVTQTPSHQVTQMGQEVILRCVPISNHLYFYWYRQILGQKVEFLVSFYNNEISEKSEIFDDQFSVERPDGSNFTLKIRSTKLEDSAMYFCASTIEGEAFFGQGTRLTVV.

The CDR3 DNA sequence: TGTGCCAGCAGTCAGGACAGGGGGGTTCAGCCCCAGCATTTT. As protein: CASSQDRGVQPQHF. The chain recombines TRBV6-5 with TRBJ1-5, with TRBD1 identical over 10 bases. V trimming: 5 bases; J trimming: 6 bases; junction bases outside the gene matches: 4. The CDR3 sequence is 14 residues long. CDR1 is MNHEY, CDR2 SVGAGI, per germline.

The chain carries TRBV28 and TRBJ2-5; weak D call: TRBD1 (6 bases). V lost 5 bases and J lost 0, with 10 bases in between. Looked up from germline, CDR1 is MDHEN and CDR2 is SYDVKM. The CDR3 has 14 amino acids. The CDR3 reads CASSLTGHQETQYF. The CDR3 DNA reads TGTGCCAGCAGTCTGACAGGACACCAAGAGACCCAGTACTTC.

The table lists this clone with a count of one. The chain has TRBV15 and TRBJ1-4; D not certain. V gave up 3 bases and J gave up 8 bases, with 10 bases separating them. CDR1 is LNHNV and CDR2 is YYDKDF in the germline V gene (reference sequence). This CDR3 has 13 residues. The CDR3 nucleotides are TGTGCCACCAGCAGTACGGCGGGGGAAAAACTGTTTTTT. Its protein is CATSSTAGEKLFF.

This clone has more than one count but fewer than ten. This sequence joins TRBV5-1 and TRBJ2-7; 10 nucleotides agree with TRBD1. J lost 5 bases, V lost 0 bases, and 2 bases had no gene match. Germline V gene sequence: CDR1 SGHRS, CDR2 YFSETQ. The CDR3 covers 14 residues. CDR3 DNA sequence: TGCGCCAGCAGCTTGGGACAGGGGGCTAACGAGCAGTACTTC. As protein: CASSLGQGANEQYF.

V and J are TRBV28 and TRBJ2-1; weak D call: TRBD1 (7 bases). The germline gives CDR1 MDHEN, CDR2 SYDVKM. V dropped 5 bases and J dropped 14 bases, with 22 bases sitting between them. The CDR3 loop spans 14 amino acids. The CDR3 region has the DNA TGTGCCAGCAGTCCCGCGAGAGTGACAGGGAGGAAGTTCTTC. It specifies CASSPARVTGRKFF.

The chain is built from TRBV4-1 and TRBJ2-6; 10 nucleotides line up with TRBD1. The CDR3 contains 17 residues. V was pared by 3 bases and J by 2 bases, with 4 bases of the junction left unmatched. CDR1 is MGHRA and CDR2 is YSYEKL in the germline V gene. In nucleotides, the CDR3 is TGCGCCAGCAGCCACCTGACAGGGGGCACTGGGGCCAACGTCCTGACTTTC. This gives the protein CASSHLTGGTGANVLTF.

The chain combines TRBV19 with TRBJ2-5; tentatively, D is TRBD1 (6 bases). Between the trimmed V and J ends, which lost 1 base and 3 bases, there was a span of 21 bases. CDR1 and CDR2 from the germline V gene are LNHDA and SQIVND (reference sequence). The length of the CDR3 is 18 residues. In DNA, the CDR3 is TGTGCCAGTAGTATAGGCCTCTCAGTTGACAGGAGTAAAGAGACCCAGTACTTC. Translated: CASSIGLSVDRSKETQYF. The full variable domain, with the rest looked up from reference TRBV19 and TRBJ2-5, is DGGITQSPKYLFRKEGQNVTLSCEQNLNHDAMYWYRQDPGQGLRLIYYSQIVNDFQKGDIAEGYSVSREKKESFPLTVTSAQKNPTAFYLCASSIGLSVDRSKETQYFGPGTRLLVL.

The chain joins TRBV30 to TRBJ2-1; TRBD1 matches 10 bases. J gave up 9 bases and V 4 bases, and 9 bases lay outside the gene matches. The CDR3 extends over 14 amino acids. Germline V CDR1 and CDR2: GTSNPN, SVGIG (reference sequence). The CDR3 sequence: CAWTRGTGVAEQFF. The CDR3 nucleotides read TGTGCCTGGACCCGCGGGACAGGGGTCGCTGAGCAGTTCTTC.

A word on this clone: At one end the junction does not follow the germline gene, possibly because of a read error. The V and J genes are TRBV2 and TRBJ2-1; tentative D call: TRBD1 (6 bases). The CDR3 covers 16 residues. Germline V gives CDR1 SNHLY, CDR2 FYNNEI. The CDR3 reads CASSPHFTGSSNEQFF. The CDR3 nucleotides are TGTGCCAGCAGCCCCCACTTTACAGGGTCCTCCAATGAGCAGTTCTTC.

The rearrangement links TRBV7-6 to TRBJ2-5; D uncertain. With 2 bases removed from V and 5 bases from J, the gap between germline ends came to 9 bases. CDR3 length: 13 residues. Germline CDR1 and CDR2: SGHVS and FNYEAQ. The CDR3 DNA sequence: TGTGCCAGCAGCTTAATCTCGTCGGAGACCCAGTACTTC. Translation gives CASSLISSETQYF.

The V and J genes are TRBV21-1 and TRBJ1-5. TRBV21-1 is an annotated pseudogene. The CDR3 totals 19 residues. This CDR3 is CASSKEDIPGRLQWQPQHF. The CDR3 DNA reads TGTGCCAGCAGCAAAGAAGATATACCGGGGAGGTTACAATGGCAGCCCCAGCATTTT.

This chain uses TRBV7-9 with TRBJ1-5; 8 bases agree with TRBD1. In germline, CDR1 is SEHNR, CDR2 FQNEAQ (reference sequence). V lost 1 base to trimming and J lost 4 bases; unmatched junction nucleotides: 6. The CDR3 extends over 16 amino acids. CDR3 region: CASSLGWTGQNQPQHF. For the CDR3, the DNA is TGTGCCAGCAGCTTAGGCTGGACAGGGCAAAATCAGCCCCAGCATTTT.

This chain uses TRBV5-5 with TRBJ1-1; 9 bases agree with TRBD1. V lost 4 bases and J lost 1; bases outside the gene matches: 8. Germline loops: CDR1 SGHKS, CDR2 YYEKEE (reference sequence). The CDR3 has 16 amino acids. CDR3 nucleotide sequence: TGTGCCAGCAGCAGGGACAGGGCCTCGAGGAACACTGAAGCTTTCTTT. This codes for CASSRDRASRNTEAFF. Filled out from reference TRBV5-5 and TRBJ1-1, the complete variable domain reads DAGVTQSPTHLIKTRGQQVTLRCSPISGHKSVSWYQQVLGQGPQFIFQYYEKEERGRGNFPDRFSARQFPNYSSELNVNALLLGDSALYLCASSRDRASRNTEAFFGQGTRLTVV.

V gene TRBV11-3 combines with J gene TRBJ2-1, with 7 bases that match TRBD2. Germline CDR1 is SGHNT and CDR2 is YENEEA. V gave up 4 bases and J gave up 4 bases; unmatched junction bases: 7. The CDR3 extends over 15 amino acids. The CDR3 DNA follows: TGTGCCAGCAGCTGGGAGCGGGACTTTTACAATGAGCAGTTCTTC. Its translation is CASSWERDFYNEQFF.

The CDR3 region has the DNA TGTGCCAGCAGTTACAGATTTAGTCGGTCACCCCTCCACTTT. This codes for CASSYRFSRSPLHF. The chain uses TRBV6-5 and TRBJ1-6; D remains ambiguous. Trimming removed 2 bases from V and 10 bases from J, with 12 bases in between. The CDR3 length is 14 residues. Germline V gene sequence: CDR1 MNHEY, CDR2 SVGAGI.

The chain joins TRBV28 to TRBJ2-1; 13 bases map to TRBD2. The germline V gene encodes CDR1 MDHEN and CDR2 SYDVKM. V gave up 5 bases and J gave up 5 bases; unmatched junction bases: 12. This CDR3 has 18 amino acids. The CDR3 DNA sequence: TGTGCCAGCAGTGCGGGACTAGCGGGAATCGCTCGCGACAATGAGCAGTTCTTC. Translation gives CASSAGLAGIARDNEQFF.

This clone was observed a few times. V usage is TRBV4-2 and J usage is TRBJ2-7, with a weak D call TRBD1 (5 bases). V lost 0 bases and J lost 1, with 10 bases in between. There are 15 residues in the CDR3. Germline V gene data show CDR1 as LGHNA and CDR2 as YNFKEQ. DNA of the CDR3: TGTGCCAGCAGCCAAGATTTCGCAGGGTCCTACGAGCAGTACTTC. It yields the protein CASSQDFAGSYEQYF.